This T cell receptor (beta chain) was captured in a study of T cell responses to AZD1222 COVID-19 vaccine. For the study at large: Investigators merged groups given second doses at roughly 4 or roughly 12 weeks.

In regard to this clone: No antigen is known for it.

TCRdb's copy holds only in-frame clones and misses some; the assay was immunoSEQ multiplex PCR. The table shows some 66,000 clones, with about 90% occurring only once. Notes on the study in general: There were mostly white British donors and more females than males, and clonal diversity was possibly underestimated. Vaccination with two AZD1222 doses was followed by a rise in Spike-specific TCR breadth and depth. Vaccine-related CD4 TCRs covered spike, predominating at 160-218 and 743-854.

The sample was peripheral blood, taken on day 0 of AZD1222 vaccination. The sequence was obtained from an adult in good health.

CDR3 sequence reads: CASSLAGAFRVVYF. DNA of the CDR3: TGTGCCAGCAGCTTAGCGGGGGCTTTTCGTGTGGTGTACTTC. This chain connects TRBV7-2 to TRBJ2-7, with D possibly matching TRBD1 (6 bases). The CDR3 extends over 14 amino acids. Germline V gives CDR1 SGHTA, CDR2 FQGNSA. V gave up 0 bases and J gave up 12 bases, with 18 bases separating them.